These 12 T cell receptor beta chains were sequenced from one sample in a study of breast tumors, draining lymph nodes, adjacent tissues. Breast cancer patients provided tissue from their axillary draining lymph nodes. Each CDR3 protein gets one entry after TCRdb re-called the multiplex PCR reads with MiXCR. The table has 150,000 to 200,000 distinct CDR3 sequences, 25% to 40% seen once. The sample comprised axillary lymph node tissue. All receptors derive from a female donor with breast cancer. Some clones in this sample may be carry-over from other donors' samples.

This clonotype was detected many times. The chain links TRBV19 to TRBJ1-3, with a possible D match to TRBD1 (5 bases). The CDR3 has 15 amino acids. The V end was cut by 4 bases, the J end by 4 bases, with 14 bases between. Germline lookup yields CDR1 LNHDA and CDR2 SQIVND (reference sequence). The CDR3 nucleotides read TGTGCCAGTAGTACCCCCCAGGGCTCGGGAAACACCATATATTTT. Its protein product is CASSTPQGSGNTIYF.

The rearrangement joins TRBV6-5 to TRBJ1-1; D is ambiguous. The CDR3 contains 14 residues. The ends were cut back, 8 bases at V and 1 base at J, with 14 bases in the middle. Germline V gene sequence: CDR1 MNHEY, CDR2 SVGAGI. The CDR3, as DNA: TGTGCCAGCGCCTCGCGTCGGGGGAACACTGAAGCTTTCTTT. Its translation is CASASRRGNTEAFF.

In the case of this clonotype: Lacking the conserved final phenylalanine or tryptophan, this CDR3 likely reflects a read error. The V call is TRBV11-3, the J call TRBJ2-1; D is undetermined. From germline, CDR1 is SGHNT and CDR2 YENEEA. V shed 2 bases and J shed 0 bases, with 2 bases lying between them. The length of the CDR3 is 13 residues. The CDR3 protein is CASSLSSYNEQFS. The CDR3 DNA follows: TGTGCCAGCAGCTTAAGCTCCTACAATGAGCAGTTCTCC.

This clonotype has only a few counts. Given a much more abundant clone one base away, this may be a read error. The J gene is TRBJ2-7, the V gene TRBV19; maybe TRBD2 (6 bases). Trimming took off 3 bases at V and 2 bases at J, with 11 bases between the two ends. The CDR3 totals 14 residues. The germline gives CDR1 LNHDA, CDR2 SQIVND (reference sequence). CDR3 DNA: TGTGCCAGTAGTATCCGGCGGAGGGCCTACGAGCAGTACTTC. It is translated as CASSIRRRAYEQYF.

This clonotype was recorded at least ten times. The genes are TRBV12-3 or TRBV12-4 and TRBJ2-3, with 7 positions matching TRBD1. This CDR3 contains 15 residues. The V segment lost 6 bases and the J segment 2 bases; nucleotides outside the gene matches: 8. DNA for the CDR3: TGTGCCAGCAGCACCGGGACAGCCAACACAGATACGCAGTATTTT. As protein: CASSTGTANTDTQYF.

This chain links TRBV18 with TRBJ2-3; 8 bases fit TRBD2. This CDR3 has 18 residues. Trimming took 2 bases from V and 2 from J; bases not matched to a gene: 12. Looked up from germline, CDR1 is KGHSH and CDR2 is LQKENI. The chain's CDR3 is CASSPNVVSGAFTDTQYF. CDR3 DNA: TGTGCCAGCTCACCAAACGTAGTTAGCGGGGCCTTCACAGATACGCAGTATTTT.

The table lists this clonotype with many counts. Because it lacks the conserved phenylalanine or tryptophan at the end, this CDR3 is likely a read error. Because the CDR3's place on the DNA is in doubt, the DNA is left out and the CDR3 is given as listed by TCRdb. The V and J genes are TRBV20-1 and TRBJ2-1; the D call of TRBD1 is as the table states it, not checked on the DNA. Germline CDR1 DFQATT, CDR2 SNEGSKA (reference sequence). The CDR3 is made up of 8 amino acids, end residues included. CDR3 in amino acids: CSAIPGPR.

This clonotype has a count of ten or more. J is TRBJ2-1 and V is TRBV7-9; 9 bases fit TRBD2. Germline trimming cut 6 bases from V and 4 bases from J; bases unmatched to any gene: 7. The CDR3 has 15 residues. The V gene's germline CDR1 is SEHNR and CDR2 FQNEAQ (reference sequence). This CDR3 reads CASRLGRGGYNEQFF. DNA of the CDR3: TGTGCCAGCAGACTGGGGCGGGGGGGGTACAATGAGCAGTTCTTC.

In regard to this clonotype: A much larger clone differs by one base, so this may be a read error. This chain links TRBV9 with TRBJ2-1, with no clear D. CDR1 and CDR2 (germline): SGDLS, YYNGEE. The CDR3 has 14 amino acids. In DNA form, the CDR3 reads TGTGCCAGCAGCGTAGCTACCGGACCTAATGAGCAGTCCTTC. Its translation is CASSVATGPNEQSF.

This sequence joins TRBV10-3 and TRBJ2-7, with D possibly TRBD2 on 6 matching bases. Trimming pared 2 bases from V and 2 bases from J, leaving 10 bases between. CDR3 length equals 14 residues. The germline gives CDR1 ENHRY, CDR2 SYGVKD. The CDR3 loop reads CAISERGTAYEQYF. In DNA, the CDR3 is TGTGCCATCAGTGAGCGGGGGACTGCCTACGAGCAGTACTTC.

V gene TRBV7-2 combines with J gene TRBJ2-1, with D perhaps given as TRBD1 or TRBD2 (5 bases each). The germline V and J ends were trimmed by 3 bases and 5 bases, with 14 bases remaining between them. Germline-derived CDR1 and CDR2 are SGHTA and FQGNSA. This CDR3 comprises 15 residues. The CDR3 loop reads CASSFSGTYDNEQFF. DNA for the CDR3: TGTGCCAGCAGCTTCTCGGGGACCTACGACAATGAGCAGTTCTTC.

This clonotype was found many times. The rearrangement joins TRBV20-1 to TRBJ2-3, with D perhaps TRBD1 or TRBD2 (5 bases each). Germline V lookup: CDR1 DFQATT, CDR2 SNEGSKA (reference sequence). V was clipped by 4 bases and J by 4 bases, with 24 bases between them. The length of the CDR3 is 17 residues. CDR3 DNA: TGCAGTGCTACTCCGAGATCATGGGACCTCATGTCAGATACGCAGTATTTT. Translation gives CSATPRSWDLMSDTQYF.